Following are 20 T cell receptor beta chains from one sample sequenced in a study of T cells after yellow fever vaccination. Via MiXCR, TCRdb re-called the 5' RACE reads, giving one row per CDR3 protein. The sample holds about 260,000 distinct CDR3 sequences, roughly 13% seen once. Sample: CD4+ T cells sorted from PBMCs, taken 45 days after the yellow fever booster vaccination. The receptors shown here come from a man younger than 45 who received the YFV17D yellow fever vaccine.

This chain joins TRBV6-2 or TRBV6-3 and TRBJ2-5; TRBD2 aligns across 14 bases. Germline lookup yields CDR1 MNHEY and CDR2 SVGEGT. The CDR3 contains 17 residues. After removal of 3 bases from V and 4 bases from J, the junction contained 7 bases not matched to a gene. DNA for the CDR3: TGTGCCAGCAGTTATTCAGGACTAGCGGGAGGTCCAGAGACCCAGTACTTC. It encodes CASSYSGLAGGPETQYF.

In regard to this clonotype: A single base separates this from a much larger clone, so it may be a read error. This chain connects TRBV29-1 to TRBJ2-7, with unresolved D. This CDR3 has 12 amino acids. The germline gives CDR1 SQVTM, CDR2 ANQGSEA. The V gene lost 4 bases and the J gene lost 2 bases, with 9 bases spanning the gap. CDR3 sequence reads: CSVAGGAYEQYF. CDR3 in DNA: TGCAGCGTTGCAGGCGGCGCCTACGAGCAGTACTTC.

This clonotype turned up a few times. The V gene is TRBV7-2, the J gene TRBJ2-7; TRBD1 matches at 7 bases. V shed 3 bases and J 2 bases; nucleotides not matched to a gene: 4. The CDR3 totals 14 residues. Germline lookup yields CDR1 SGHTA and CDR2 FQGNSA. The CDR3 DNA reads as TGTGCCAGCAGCTTCCGGGACAGAACCTACGAGCAGTACTTC. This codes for CASSFRDRTYEQYF.

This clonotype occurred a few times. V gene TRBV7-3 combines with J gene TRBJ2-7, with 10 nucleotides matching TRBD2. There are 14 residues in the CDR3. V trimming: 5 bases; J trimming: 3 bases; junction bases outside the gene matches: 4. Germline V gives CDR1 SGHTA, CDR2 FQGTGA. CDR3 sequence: CASSGASGSYEQYF. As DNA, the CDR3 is TGTGCCAGCAGCGGGGCTAGCGGGAGCTACGAGCAGTACTTC. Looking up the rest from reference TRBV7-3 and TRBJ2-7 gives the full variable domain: GAGVSQTPSNKVTEKGKYVELRCDPISGHTALYWYRQSLGQGPEFLIYFQGTGAADDSGLPNDRFFAVRPEGSVSTLKIQRTERGDSAVYLCASSGASGSYEQYFGPGTRLTVT.

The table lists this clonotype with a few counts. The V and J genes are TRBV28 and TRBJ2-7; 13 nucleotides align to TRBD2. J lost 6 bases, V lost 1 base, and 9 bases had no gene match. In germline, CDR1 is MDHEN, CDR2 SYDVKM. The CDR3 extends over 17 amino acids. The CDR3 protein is CASSLSSRTSGRGEQYF. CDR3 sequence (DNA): TGTGCCAGCAGTTTATCCTCCCGGACTAGCGGGAGAGGCGAGCAGTACTTC.

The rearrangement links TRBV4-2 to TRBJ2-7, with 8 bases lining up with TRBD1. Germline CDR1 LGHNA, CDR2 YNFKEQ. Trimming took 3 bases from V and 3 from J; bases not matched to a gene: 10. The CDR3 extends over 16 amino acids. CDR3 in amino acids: CASSQGDRGARYEQYF. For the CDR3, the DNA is TGTGCCAGCAGCCAGGGCGACAGGGGCGCCCGCTACGAGCAGTACTTC.

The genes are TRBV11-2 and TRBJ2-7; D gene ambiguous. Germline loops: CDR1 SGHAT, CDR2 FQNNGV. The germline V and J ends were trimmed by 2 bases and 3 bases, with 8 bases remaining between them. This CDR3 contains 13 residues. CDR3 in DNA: TGTGCCAGCAGCTTACTAAAGGGCTACGAGCAGTACTTC. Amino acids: CASSLLKGYEQYF.

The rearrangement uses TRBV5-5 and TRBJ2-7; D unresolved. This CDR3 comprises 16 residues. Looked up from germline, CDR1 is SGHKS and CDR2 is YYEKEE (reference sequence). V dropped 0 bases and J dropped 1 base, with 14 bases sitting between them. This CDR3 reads CASSLARLHQSYEQYF. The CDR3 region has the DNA TGTGCCAGCAGCTTGGCTAGGCTCCATCAGTCCTACGAGCAGTACTTC.

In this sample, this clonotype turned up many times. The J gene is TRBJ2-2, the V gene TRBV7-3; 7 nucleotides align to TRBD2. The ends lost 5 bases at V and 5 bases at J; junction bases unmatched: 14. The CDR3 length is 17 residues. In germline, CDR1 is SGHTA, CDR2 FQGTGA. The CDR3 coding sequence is TGTGCCAGCAGCCCCCTAAGCGGCGGGAGAGGAACCGGGGAGCTGTTTTTT. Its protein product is CASSPLSGGRGTGELFF.

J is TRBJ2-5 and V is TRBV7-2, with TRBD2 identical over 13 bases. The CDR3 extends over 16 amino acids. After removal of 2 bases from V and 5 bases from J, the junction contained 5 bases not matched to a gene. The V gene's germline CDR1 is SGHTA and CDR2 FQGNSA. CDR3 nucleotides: TGTGCCAGCAGCTTACAGGGACTAGCGGGATCCGAGACCCAGTACTTC. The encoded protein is CASSLQGLAGSETQYF.

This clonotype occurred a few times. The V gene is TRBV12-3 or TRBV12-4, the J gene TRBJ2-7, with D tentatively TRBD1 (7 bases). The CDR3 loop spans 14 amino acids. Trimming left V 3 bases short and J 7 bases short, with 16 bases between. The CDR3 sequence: CASSFGGTASEQYF. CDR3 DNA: TGTGCCAGCAGTTTTGGGGGGACAGCAAGTGAGCAGTACTTC.

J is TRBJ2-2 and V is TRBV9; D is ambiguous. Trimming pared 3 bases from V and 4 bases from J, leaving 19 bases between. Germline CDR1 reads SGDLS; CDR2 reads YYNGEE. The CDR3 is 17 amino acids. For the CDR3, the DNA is TGTGCCAGCAGCGCCCTGCTACCGACTGACTTCACCGGGGAGCTGTTTTTT. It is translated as CASSALLPTDFTGELFF.

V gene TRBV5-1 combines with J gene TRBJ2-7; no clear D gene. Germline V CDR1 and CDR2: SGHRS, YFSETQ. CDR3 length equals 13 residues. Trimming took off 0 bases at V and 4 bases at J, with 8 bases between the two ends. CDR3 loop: CASSLGVEYEQYF. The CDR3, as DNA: TGCGCCAGCAGCTTGGGGGTCGAGTACGAGCAGTACTTC.

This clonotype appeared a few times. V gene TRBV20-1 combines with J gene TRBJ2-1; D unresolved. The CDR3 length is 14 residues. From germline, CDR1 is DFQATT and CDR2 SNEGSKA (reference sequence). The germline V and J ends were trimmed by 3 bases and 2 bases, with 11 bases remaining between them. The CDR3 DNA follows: TGCAGTGCTAGCGCTCTCTCTCCCTACAATGAGCAGTTCTTC. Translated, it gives CSASALSPYNEQFF.

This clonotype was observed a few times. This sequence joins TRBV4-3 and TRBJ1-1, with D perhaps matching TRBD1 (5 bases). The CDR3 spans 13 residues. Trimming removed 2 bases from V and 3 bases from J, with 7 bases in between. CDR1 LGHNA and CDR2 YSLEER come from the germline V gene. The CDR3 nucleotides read TGCGCCAGCAGCCAAAGGGGAGACACTGAAGCTTTCTTT. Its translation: CASSQRGDTEAFF.

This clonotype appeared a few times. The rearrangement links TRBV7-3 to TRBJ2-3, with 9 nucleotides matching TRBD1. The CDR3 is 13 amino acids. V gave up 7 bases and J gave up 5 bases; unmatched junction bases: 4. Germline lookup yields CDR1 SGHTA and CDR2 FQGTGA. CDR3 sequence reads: CASTRQGGDTQYF. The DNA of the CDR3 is TGTGCCAGCACACGACAGGGGGGAGATACGCAGTATTTT. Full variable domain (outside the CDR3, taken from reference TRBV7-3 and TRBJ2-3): GAGVSQTPSNKVTEKGKYVELRCDPISGHTALYWYRQSLGQGPEFLIYFQGTGAADDSGLPNDRFFAVRPEGSVSTLKIQRTERGDSAVYLCASTRQGGDTQYFGPGTRLTVL.

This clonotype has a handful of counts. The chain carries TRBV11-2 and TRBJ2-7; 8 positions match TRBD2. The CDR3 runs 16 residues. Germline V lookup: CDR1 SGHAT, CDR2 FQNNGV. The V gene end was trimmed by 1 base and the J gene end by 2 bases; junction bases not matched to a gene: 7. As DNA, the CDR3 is TGTGCCAGCAGCTTAGGACCACAAGCGGGGGCCTACGAGCAGTACTTC. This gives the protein CASSLGPQAGAYEQYF. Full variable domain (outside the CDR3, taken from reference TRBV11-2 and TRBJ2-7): EAGVAQSPRYKIIEKRQSVAFWCNPISGHATLYWYQQILGQGPKLLIQFQNNGVVDDSQLPKDRFSAERLKGVDSTLKIQPAKLEDSAVYLCASSLGPQAGAYEQYFGPGTRLTVT.

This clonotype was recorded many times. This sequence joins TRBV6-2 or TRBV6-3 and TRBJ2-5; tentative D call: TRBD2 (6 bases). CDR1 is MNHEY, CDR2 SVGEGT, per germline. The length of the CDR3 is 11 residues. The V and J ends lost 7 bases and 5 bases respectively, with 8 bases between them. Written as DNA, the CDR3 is TGTGCCAGCACCGGAGGGGAGACCCAGTACTTC. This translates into CASTGGETQYF.

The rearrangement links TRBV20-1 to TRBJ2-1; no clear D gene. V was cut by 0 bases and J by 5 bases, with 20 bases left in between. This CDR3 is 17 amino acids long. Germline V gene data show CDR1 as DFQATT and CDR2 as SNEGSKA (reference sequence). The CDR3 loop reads CSARDPRLQFINNEQFF. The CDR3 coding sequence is TGCAGTGCTAGAGACCCCCGGCTTCAATTTATTAACAATGAGCAGTTCTTC.

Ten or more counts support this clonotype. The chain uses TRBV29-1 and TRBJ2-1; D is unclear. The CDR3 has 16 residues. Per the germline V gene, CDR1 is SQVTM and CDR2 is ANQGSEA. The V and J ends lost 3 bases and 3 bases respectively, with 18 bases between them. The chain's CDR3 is CSVEPSGSVHYNEQFF. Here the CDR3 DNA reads TGCAGCGTTGAGCCGTCTGGGTCCGTTCACTACAATGAGCAGTTCTTC.